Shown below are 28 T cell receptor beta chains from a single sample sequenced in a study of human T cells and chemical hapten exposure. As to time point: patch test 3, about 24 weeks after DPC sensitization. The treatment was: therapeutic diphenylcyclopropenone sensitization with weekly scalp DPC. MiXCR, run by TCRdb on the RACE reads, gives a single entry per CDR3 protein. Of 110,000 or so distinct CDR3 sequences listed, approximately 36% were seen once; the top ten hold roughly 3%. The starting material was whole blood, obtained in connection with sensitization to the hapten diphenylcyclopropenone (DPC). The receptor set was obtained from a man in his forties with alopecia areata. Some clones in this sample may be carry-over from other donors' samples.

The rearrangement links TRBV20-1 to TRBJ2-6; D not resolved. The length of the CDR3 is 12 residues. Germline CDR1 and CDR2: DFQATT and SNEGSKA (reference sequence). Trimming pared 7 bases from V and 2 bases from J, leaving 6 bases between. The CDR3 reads CSVPAGANVLTF. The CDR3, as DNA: TGCAGTGTCCCGGCTGGGGCCAACGTCCTGACTTTC.

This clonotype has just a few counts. The CDR3 region has the DNA TGTGCCAGCTCACCAATGGGCAGGGGGGATACTGAAGCTTTCTTT. This translates into CASSPMGRGDTEAFF. This chain uses TRBV18 with TRBJ1-1; 7 bases match TRBD1. The CDR3 length is 15 residues. Germline CDR1 and CDR2: KGHSH and LQKENI. V was clipped by 2 bases and J by 5 bases; unmatched bases: 8.

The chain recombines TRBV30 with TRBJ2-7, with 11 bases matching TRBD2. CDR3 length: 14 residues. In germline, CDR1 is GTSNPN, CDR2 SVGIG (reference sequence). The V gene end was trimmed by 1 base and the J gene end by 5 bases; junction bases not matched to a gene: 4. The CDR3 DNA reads TGTGCCTGGAGTGGTAGCGGGAGGGCCAACGAGCAGTACGTC. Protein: CAWSGSGRANEQYV.

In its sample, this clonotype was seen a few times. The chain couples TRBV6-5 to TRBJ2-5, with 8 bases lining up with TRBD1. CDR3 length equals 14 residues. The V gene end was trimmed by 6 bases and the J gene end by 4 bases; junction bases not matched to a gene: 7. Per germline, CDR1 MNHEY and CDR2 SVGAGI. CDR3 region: CASRFSGGSETQYF. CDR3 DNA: TGTGCCAGCAGGTTTTCAGGGGGCTCAGAGACCCAGTACTTC.

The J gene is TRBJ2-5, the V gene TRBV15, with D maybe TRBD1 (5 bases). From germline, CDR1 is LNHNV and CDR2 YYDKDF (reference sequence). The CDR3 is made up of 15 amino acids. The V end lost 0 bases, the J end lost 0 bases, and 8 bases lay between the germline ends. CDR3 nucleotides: TGTGCCACCAGCAGAGATCCAGGGTACCAAGAGACCCAGTACTTC. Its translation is CATSRDPGYQETQYF.

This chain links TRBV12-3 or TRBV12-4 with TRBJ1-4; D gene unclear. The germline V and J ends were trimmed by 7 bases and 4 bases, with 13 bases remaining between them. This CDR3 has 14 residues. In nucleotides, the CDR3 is TGTGCCAGCACCCCGTACGGCGATAATGAAAAACTGTTTTTT. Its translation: CASTPYGDNEKLFF.

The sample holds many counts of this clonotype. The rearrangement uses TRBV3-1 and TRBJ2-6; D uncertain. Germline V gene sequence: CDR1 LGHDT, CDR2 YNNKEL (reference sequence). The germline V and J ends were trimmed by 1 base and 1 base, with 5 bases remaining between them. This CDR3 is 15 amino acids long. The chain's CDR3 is CASSQGGSGANVLTF. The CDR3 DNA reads TGTGCCAGCAGCCAAGGGGGTTCTGGGGCCAACGTCCTGACTTTC.

The CDR3 protein is CASSLVVRGYEQYF. Here the CDR3 DNA reads TGTGCCAGCAGCTTAGTTGTGCGGGGATACGAGCAGTACTTC. The chain carries TRBV11-1 and TRBJ2-7; tentative D call: TRBD2 (6 bases). Germline assignment: CDR1 SGHAT and CDR2 FQDESV (reference sequence). Between the trimmed V and J ends, which lost 1 base and 4 bases, there was a span of 11 bases. The CDR3 covers 14 residues. Full variable domain (remainder filled in from reference TRBV11-1 and TRBJ2-7): EAEVAQSPRYKITEKSQAVAFWCDPISGHATLYWYRQILGQGPELLVQFQDESVVDDSQLPKDRFSAERLKGVDSTLKIQPAELGDSAMYLCASSLVVRGYEQYFGPGTRLTVT.

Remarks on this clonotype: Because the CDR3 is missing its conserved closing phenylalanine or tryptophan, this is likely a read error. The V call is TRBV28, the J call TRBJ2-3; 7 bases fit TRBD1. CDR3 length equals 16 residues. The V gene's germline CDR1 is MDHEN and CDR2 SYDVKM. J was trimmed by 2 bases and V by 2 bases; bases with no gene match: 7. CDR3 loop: CASSLAWTGSTDTQYS. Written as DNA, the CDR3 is TGTGCCAGCAGTTTAGCCTGGACAGGCTCCACAGATACGCAGTATTCT.

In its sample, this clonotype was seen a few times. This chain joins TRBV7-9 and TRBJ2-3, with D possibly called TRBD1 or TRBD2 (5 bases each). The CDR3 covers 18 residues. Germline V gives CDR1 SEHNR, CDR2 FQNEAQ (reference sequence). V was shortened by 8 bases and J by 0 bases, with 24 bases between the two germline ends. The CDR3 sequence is CASGGWSALSYSTDTQYF. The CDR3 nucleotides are TGTGCCAGCGGGGGTTGGTCCGCGTTGAGCTACAGCACAGATACGCAGTATTTT.

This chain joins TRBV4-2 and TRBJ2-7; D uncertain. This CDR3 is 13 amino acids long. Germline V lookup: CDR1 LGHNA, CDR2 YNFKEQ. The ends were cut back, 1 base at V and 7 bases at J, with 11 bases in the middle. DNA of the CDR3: TGTGCCAGCAGCCAAGGGCTCCCTCTGGAGCAGTACTTC. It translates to CASSQGLPLEQYF.

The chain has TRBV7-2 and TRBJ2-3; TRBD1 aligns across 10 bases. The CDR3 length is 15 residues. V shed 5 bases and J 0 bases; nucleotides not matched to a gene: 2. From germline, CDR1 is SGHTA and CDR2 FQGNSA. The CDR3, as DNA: TGTGCCAGCAGCGACAGGGGGCCTAGCACAGATACGCAGTATTTT. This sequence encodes CASSDRGPSTDTQYF.

The CDR3 here is CASSLDRNRQPQHF. The CDR3 nucleotides are TGTGCCAGCAGCTTAGATAGGAACCGTCAGCCCCAGCATTTT. This sequence joins TRBV7-2 and TRBJ1-5; D is undetermined. Germline V CDR1 and CDR2: SGHTA, FQGNSA. V lost 1 base to trimming and J lost 6 bases, with 10 bases between them. CDR3 size: 14 residues.

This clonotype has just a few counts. CDR3 nucleotide sequence: TGCGCCAGCAGCTTGGACAGGTACGACTCCTACGAGCAGTACTTC. Encoded protein: CASSLDRYDSYEQYF. The chain employs TRBV5-1 and TRBJ2-7, with a possible D match to TRBD1 (5 bases). CDR3 size: 15 residues. The germline V and J ends were trimmed by 0 bases and 0 bases, with 10 bases remaining between them. Per germline, CDR1 SGHRS and CDR2 YFSETQ. Combining the CDR3 with reference TRBV5-1 and TRBJ2-7 gives the whole variable domain KAGVTQTPRYLIKTRGQQVTLSCSPISGHRSVSWYQQTPGQGLQFLFEYFSETQRNKGNFPGRFSGRQFSNSRSEMNVSTLELGDSALYLCASSLDRYDSYEQYFGPGTRLTVT.

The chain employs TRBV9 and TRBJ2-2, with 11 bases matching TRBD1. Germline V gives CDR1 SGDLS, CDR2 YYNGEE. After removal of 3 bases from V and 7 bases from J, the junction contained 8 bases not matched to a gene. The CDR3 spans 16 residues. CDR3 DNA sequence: TGTGCCAGCAGCGGGAGGACAGGGGGCGCGATCGGGGAGCTGTTTTTT. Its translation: CASSGRTGGAIGELFF.

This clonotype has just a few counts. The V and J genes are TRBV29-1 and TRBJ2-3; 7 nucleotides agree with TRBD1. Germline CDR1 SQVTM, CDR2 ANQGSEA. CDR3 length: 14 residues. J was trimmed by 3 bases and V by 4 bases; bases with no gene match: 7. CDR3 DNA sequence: TGCAGCGTTGGCCCTCAGGGGGTAACAGATACGCAGTATTTT. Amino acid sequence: CSVGPQGVTDTQYF.

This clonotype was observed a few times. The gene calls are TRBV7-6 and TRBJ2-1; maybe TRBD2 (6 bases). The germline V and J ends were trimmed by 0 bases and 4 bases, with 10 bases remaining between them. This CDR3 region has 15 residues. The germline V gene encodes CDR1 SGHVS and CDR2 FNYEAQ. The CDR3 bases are TGTGCCAGCAGCTTAGCGGGGGGAGAGTACAATGAGCAGTTCTTC. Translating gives CASSLAGGEYNEQFF.

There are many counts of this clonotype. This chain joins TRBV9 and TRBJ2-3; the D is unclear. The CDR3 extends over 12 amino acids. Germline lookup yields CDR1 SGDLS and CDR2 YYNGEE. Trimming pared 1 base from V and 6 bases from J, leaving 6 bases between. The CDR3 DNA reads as TGTGCCAGCAGCGTAATGACGGATACGCAGTATTTT. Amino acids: CASSVMTDTQYF.

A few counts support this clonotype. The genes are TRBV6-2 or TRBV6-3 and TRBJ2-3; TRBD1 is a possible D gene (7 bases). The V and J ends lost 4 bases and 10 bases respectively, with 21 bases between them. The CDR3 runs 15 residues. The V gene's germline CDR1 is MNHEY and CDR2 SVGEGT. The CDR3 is CASSWGQPGVVAQYF. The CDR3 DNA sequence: TGTGCCAGCAGTTGGGGACAGCCGGGGGTTGTTGCGCAGTATTTT.

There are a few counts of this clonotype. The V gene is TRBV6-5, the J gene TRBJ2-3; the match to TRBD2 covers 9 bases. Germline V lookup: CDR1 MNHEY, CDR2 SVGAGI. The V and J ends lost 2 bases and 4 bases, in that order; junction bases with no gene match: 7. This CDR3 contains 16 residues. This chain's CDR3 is CASSYRSGRFSDTQYF. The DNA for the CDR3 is TGTGCCAGCAGTTACCGTAGCGGGAGATTCTCAGATACGCAGTATTTT.

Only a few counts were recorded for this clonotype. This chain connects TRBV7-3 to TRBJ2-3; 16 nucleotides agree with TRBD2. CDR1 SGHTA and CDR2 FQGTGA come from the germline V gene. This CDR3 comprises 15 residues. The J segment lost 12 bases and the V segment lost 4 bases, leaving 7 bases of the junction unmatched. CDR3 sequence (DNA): TGTGCCAGCAGCTCGGGACTAGCGGGAGGGGAAGGACAGTATTTT. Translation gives CASSSGLAGGEGQYF.

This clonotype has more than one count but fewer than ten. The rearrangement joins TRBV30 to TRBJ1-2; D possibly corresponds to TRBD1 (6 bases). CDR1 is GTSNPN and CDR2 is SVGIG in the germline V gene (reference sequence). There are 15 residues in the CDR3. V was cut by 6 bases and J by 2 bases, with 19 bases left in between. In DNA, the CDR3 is TGTGCCTGCCTTCCTGCCGGGACAAAGAACTATGGCTACACCTTC. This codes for CACLPAGTKNYGYTF.

The chain's CDR3 is CASSLSTLGGRAAYNEQFF. The CDR3, as DNA: TGTGCCAGCAGCTTGAGCACATTGGGCGGGAGGGCCGCGTACAATGAGCAGTTCTTC. The chain carries TRBV5-5 and TRBJ2-1, with 9 positions matching TRBD2. The ends lost 1 base at V and 4 bases at J; junction bases unmatched: 15. CDR1 and CDR2 (germline): SGHKS, YYEKEE (reference sequence). This CDR3 has 19 residues.

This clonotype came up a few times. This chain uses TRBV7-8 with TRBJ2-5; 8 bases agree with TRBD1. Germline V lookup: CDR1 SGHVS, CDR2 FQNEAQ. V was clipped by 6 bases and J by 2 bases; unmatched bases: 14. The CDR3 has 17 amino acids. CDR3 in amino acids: CASRPVPRGPVQETQYF. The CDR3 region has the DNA TGTGCCAGCAGACCCGTGCCCAGGGGGCCAGTGCAAGAGACCCAGTACTTC.

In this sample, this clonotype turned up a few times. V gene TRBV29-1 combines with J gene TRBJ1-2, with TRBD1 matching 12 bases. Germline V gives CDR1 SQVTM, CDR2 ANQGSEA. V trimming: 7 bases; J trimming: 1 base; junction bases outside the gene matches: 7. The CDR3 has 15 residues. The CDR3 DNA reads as TGCAGCGCAGGGACAGGGGGCTCGATTAACTATGGCTACACCTTC. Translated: CSAGTGGSINYGYTF. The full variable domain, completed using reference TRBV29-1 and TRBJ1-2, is SAVISQKPSRDICQRGTSLTIQCQVDSQVTMMFWYRQQPGQSLTLIATANQGSEATYESGFVIDKFPISRPNLTFSTLTVSNMSPEDSSIYLCSAGTGGSINYGYTFGSGTRLTVV.

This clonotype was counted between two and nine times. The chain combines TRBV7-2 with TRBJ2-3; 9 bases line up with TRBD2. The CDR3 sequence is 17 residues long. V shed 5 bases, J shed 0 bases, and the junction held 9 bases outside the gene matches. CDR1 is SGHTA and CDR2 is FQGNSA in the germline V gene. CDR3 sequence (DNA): TGTGCCAGCAGCCGAACTGGACTAGCGCTAAGCACAGATACGCAGTATTTT. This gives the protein CASSRTGLALSTDTQYF.

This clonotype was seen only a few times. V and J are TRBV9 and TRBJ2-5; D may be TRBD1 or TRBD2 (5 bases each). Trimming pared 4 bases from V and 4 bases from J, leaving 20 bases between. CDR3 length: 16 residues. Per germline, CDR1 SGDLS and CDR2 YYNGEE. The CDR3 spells CASSSSGRVTGETQYF. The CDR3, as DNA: TGTGCCAGCAGCTCCAGCGGCAGGGTAACAGGAGAGACCCAGTACTTC. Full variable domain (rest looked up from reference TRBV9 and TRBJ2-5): DSGVTQTPKHLITATGQRVTLRCSPRSGDLSVYWYQQSLDQGLQFLIQYYNGEERAKGNILERFSAQQFPDLHSELNLSSLELGDSALYFCASSSSGRVTGETQYFGPGTRLLVL.

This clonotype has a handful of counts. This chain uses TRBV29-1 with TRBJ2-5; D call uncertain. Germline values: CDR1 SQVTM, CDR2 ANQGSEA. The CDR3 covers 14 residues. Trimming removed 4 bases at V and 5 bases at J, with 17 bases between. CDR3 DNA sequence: TGCAGCGTTGTTCCTTGGACGAGGTCGGAGACCCAGTACTTC. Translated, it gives CSVVPWTRSETQYF. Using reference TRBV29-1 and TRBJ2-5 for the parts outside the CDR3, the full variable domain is SAVISQKPSRDICQRGTSLTIQCQVDSQVTMMFWYRQQPGQSLTLIATANQGSEATYESGFVIDKFPISRPNLTFSTLTVSNMSPEDSSIYLCSVVPWTRSETQYFGPGTRLLVL.